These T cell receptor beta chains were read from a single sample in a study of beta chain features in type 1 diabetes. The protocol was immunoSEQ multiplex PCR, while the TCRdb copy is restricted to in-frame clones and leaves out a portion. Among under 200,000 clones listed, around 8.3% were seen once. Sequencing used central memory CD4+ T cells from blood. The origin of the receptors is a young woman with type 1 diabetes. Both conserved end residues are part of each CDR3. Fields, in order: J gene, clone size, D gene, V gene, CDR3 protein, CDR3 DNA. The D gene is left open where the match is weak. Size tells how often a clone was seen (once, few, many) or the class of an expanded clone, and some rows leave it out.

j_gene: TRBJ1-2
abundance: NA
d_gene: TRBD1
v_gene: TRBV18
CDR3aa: CASSGRDRGDGYTF
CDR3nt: TGTGCCAGCTCCGGGAGGGACAGGGGCGATGGCTACACCTTC

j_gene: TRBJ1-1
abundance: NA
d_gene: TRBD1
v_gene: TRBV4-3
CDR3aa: CASSQELPSTGGYWAFF
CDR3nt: TGCGCCAGCAGCCAAGAACTCCCCTCGACAGGGGGCTATTGGGCTTTCTTT

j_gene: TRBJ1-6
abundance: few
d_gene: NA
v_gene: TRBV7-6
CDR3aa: CASSLGQGGANSPLHF
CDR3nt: TGTGCCAGCAGCTTAGGTCAGGGAGGGGCTAATTCACCCCTCCACTTT

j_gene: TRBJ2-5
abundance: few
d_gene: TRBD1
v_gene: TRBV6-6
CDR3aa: CASRTGTGGLETQYF
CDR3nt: TGTGCCAGCAGAACCGGGACAGGGGGCTTGGAGACCCAGTACTTC

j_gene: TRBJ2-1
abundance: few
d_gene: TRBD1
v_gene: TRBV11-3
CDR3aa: CASSLVQGALVNEQFF
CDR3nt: TGTGCCAGCAGCTTAGTTCAGGGGGCACTTGTCAATGAGCAGTTCTTC

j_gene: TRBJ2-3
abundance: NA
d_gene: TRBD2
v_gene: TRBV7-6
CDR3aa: CASSLDRHSRGGADTQYF
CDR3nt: TGTGCCAGCAGCTTAGACCGGCACTCCCGGGGGGGGGCCGATACGCAGTATTTT

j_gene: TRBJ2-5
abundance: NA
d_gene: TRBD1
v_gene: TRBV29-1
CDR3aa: CSVTDRAETQYF
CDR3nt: TGCAGCGTGACGGACAGGGCCGAGACCCAGTACTTC

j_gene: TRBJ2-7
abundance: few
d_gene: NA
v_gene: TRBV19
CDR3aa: CATRGTYEQYF
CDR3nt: TGTGCCACCCGGGGAACCTACGAGCAGTACTTC

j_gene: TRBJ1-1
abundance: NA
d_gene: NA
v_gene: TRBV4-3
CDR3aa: CASSQAAQLNTEAFF
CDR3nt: TGCGCCAGCAGCCAAGCGGCACAGTTGAACACTGAAGCTTTCTTT

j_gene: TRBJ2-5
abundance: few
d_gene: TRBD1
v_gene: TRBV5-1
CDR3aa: CASSSLGTGAGRETQYF
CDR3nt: TGCGCCAGCAGCTCCTTGGGAACAGGGGCTGGACGGGAGACCCAGTACTTC

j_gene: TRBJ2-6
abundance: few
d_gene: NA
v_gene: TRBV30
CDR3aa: CAWRELANVLTF
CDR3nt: TGTGCCTGGAGAGAGTTGGCCAACGTCCTGACTTTC

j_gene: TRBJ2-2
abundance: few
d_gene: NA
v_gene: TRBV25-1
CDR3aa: CASSRGRTYTGELFF
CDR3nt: TGTGCCAGCTCCCGAGGGAGGACATACACCGGGGAGCTGTTTTTT

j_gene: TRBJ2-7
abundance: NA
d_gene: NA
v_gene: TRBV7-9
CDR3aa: CASSPSLGLGTYEQYF
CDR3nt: TGTGCCAGCAGCCCGAGCTTGGGGCTGGGAACCTACGAGCAGTACTTC

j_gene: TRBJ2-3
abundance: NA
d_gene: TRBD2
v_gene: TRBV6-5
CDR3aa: CASRGTSGSTDTQYF
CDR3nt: TGTGCCAGCAGGGGGACTAGCGGGAGCACAGATACGCAGTATTTT

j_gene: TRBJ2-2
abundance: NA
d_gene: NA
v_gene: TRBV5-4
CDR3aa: CASSFGGGPNTGELFF
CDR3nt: TGTGCCAGCAGCTTTGGCGGGGGCCCGAACACCGGGGAGCTGTTTTTT

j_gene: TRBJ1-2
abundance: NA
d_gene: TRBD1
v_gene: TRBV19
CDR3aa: CASSTRDRSNYGYTF
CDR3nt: TGTGCCAGTAGTACTCGGGACAGGAGTAACTATGGCTACACCTTC

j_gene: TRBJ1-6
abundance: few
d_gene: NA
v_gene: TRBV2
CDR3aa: CASIEPNSPLHF
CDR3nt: TGTGCCAGCATAGAGCCAAATTCACCCCTCCACTTT

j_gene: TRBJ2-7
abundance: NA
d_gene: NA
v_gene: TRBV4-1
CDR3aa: CASSQEGSTGQYF
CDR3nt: TGCGCCAGCAGCCAAGAGGGGAGTACGGGGCAGTACTTC

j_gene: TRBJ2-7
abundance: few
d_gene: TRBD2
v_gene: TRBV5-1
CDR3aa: CASSPGTSGYEQYF
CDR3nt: TGCGCCAGCAGCCCCGGGACTAGCGGCTACGAGCAGTACTTC

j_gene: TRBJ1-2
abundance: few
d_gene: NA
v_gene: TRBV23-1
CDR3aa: CASSPAPRVCCGYTF
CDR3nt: TGCGCCAGCAGCCCAGCCCCCAGGGTATGCTGTGGCTACACCTTC

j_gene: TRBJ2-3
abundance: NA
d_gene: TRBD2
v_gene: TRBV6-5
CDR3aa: CASSRLPGGDTQYF
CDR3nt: TGTGCCAGCAGCCGACTACCGGGGGGAGATACGCAGTATTTT

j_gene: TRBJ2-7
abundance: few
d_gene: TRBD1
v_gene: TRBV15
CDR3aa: CATGQGHYEQYF
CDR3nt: TGTGCCACTGGACAGGGACACTACGAGCAGTACTTC

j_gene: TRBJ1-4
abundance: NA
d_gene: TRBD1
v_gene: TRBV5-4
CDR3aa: CASSRDREEKLFF
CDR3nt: TGCGCCAGCAGCCGGGACAGGGAAGAAAAACTGTTTTTT

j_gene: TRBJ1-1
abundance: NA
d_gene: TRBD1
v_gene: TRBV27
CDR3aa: CASSYSGGAGEAFF
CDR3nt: TGTGCCAGCAGCTACTCAGGGGGCGCAGGTGAAGCTTTCTTT

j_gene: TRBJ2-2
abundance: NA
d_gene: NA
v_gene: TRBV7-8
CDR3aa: CASSLAPFPGELFF
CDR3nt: TGTGCCAGCAGCTTGGCCCCATTTCCCGGGGAGCTGTTTTTT

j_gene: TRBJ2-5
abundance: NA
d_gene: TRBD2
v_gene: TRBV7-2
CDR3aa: CASSLGLAGGFGTQYF
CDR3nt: TGTGCCAGCAGCTTAGGTCTAGCGGGAGGGTTTGGGACCCAGTACTTC

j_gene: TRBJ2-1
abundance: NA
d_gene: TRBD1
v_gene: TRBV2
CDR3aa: CASTGQGANEQFF
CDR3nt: TGTGCCAGCACGGGACAGGGGGCGAATGAGCAGTTCTTC

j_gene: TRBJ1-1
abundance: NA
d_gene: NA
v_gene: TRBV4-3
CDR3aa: CASSLVGGLRTEAFF
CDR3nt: TGCGCCAGCAGCTTAGTCGGGGGGCTGAGGACTGAAGCTTTCTTT

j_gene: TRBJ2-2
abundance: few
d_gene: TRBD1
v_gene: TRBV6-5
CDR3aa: CASSQGQAVPGELFF
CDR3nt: TGTGCCAGCAGTCAGGGACAGGCAGTCCCCGGGGAGCTGTTTTTT

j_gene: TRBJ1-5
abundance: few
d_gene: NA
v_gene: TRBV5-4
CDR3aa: CASSLGGERNQPQHF
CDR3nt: TGTGCCAGCAGCTTGGGGGGGGAGCGCAATCAGCCCCAGCATTTT

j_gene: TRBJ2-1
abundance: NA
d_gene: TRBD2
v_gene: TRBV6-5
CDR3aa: CASSSRLAGTYNEQFF
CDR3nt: TGTGCCAGCAGTTCCCGACTAGCGGGGACCTACAATGAGCAGTTCTTC

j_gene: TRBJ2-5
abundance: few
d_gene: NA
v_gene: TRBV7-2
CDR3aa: CASSPGNQGRSETQYF
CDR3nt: TGTGCCAGCAGCCCTGGGAATCAGGGAAGGTCAGAGACCCAGTACTTC

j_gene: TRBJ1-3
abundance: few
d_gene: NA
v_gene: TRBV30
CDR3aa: CAWGGAQISGNTIYF
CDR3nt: TGTGCCTGGGGGGGGGCACAGATCTCTGGAAACACCATATATTTT

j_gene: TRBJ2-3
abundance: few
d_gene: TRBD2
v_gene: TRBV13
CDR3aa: CASSTRAGADTQYF
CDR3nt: TGTGCCAGCAGCACAAGGGCGGGAGCAGATACGCAGTATTTT

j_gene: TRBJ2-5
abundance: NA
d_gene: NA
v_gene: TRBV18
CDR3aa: CASSPPRGRQETQYF
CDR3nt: TGTGCCAGCTCACCACCGCGGGGGCGGCAAGAGACCCAGTACTTC

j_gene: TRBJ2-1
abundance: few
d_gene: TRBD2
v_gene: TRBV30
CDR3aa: CAWSDGLDGEQFF
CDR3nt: TGTGCCTGGAGTGACGGACTAGACGGTGAGCAGTTCTTC

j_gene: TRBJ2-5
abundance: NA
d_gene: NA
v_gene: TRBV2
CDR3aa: CASRDSGETQYF
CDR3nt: TGTGCCAGCAGGGACAGTGGAGAGACCCAGTACTTC

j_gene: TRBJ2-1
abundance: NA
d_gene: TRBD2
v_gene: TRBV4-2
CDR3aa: CASSHDLAGGNNEQFF
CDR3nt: TGTGCCAGCAGCCATGATTTAGCGGGAGGGAACAATGAGCAGTTCTTC

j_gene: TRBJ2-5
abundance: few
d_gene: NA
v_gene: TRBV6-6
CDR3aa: CASSYWGVQETQYF
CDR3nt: TGTGCCAGCAGTTACTGGGGGGTTCAAGAGACCCAGTACTTC

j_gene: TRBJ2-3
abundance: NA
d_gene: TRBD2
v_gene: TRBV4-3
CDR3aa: CASSQYLAGGRTDTQYF
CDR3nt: TGCGCCAGCAGCCAATACCTAGCGGGAGGGCGCACAGATACGCAGTATTTT

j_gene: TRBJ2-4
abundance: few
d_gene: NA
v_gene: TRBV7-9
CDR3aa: CASSLSRQAIQYF
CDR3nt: TGTGCCAGCAGCTTAAGCCGCCAGGCCATTCAGTACTTC